These T cell receptor beta chains were read from a single sample in a study of monozygotic twins with inflammatory bowel disease. With the 5' RACE reads reprocessed, TCRdb shows one record per CDR3 protein and no DNA. The sample has around 450,000 distinct CDR3 sequences. Sequencing used blood. The receptors here all came from a human donor with ulcerative colitis or Crohn's disease, or a healthy co-twin of an affected twin (not recorded which). CDR3s include the opening cysteine and the closing phenylalanine or tryptophan.

>TRBV5-1|TRBJ2-7|14
CASLGDRGKYEQYF
>TRBV7-2|TRBJ2-5|16
CASSFRSGGYQETQYF
>TRBV20-1|TRBJ1-2|13
CSAPGQLDYGYTF
>TRBV2|TRBJ2-7|13
CASSDLSSYEQYF
>TRBV5-1|TRBJ2-1|15
CASSLFPGTYNEQFF
>TRBV24-1|TRBJ2-5|14
CATSDPGLFETQYF
>TRBV24-1|TRBJ1-5|15
CATSDRADSNQPQHF
>TRBV6-1|TRBJ1-1|11
CASSEAGGAFF
>TRBV7-2|TRBJ2-5|15
CASSLGGTRRETQYF
>TRBV12-3/TRBV12-4|TRBJ1-2|13
CASDGQGDYGYTF
>TRBV7-9|TRBJ2-7|16
CASSLELGQGGYEQYF
>TRBV11-2|TRBJ2-2|17
CASSLGVHRANTGELFF
>TRBV7-2|TRBJ2-5|13
CASSFGHSRGQYF
>TRBV6-2/TRBV6-3|TRBJ1-5|15
CASSSGGGVNQPQHF
>TRBV5-1|TRBJ2-5|13
CASSRQGRETQYF
>TRBV3-1|TRBJ1-2|14
CASSQLWGQHGYTF
>TRBV6-5|TRBJ2-7|14
CASSYGRPSYEQYF
>TRBV5-1|TRBJ1-1|11
CASRIQGEAFF
>TRBV3-1|TRBJ2-7|12
CASSQRGLEQYF
>TRBV19|TRBJ1-2|14
CASSMWQAAGGYTF
>TRBV28|TRBJ1-6|16
CASSLGRTGLDSPLHF
>TRBV4-1|TRBJ1-2|14
CASSPAGKGYGYTF
>TRBV5-4|TRBJ2-5|15
CASSLGTSVQETQYF
>TRBV4-1|TRBJ2-2|15
CASSRITGGPGELFF
>TRBV2|TRBJ1-1|14
CASRWDGGYTEAFF
>TRBV7-2|TRBJ1-1|14
CASSSGGVSTEAFF
>TRBV11-1|TRBJ2-4|18
CASSRTGGDSAAKNIQYF
>TRBV11-2|TRBJ1-1|14
CASSLHTGNTEAFF
>TRBV12-3/TRBV12-4|TRBJ1-6|14
CASSAQGVNSPLHF
>TRBV5-4|TRBJ1-1|11
CASYRGTEAFF
>TRBV5-1|TRBJ2-1|15
CASSLKLDLNNEQFF
>TRBV24-1|TRBJ2-1|16
CATSDSTSGANNEQFF
>TRBV20-1|TRBJ2-1|16
CSAFGTSGTFYNEQFF
>TRBV7-2|TRBJ2-3|13
CASSRQGADTQYF
>TRBV6-5|TRBJ1-6|15
CASSYSAGVNSPLHF
>TRBV5-4|TRBJ2-1|16
CASSSDGRSSYNEQFF
>TRBV5-5|TRBJ2-3|15
CASSLGPQKTDTQYF
>TRBV29-1|TRBJ1-2|13
CSVINRDNYGYTF
>TRBV18|TRBJ2-7|13
CASSLGSDYEQYF
>TRBV6-1|TRBJ1-3|18
CASSGPGPRGTSGNTIYF
>TRBV28|TRBJ2-3|17
CASTVIAAHPEGDTQYF